One and the same sample provided the 6 T cell receptor beta chains below, sequenced in a study of early T cells in non-severe SARS-CoV-2 infection. TCRdb re-called the 5' RACE reads through MiXCR, storing one row per CDR3 protein. The sample consists of tens of thousands of distinct CDR3 sequences, about 5% of them appearing once. The material sequenced was whole blood. These receptors all come from an adult who was a healthcare worker with PCR-confirmed SARS-CoV-2 infection or an uninfected control (not recorded which).

Many counts were recorded for this clonotype. The chain couples TRBV9 to TRBJ2-5; possible D gene TRBD2, 7 bases. Germline values: CDR1 SGDLS, CDR2 YYNGEE. The V and J ends lost 3 bases and 1 base respectively, with 13 bases between them. There are 15 residues in the CDR3. The CDR3 protein is CASSASGGAQETQYF. Written as DNA, the CDR3 is TGTGCCAGCAGCGCCAGTGGGGGGGCCCAAGAGACCCAGTACTTC.

The chain joins TRBV15 to TRBJ1-5; weak D call: TRBD1 (5 bases). Trimming pared 1 base from V and 7 bases from J, leaving 8 bases between. Germline values: CDR1 LNHNV, CDR2 YYDKDF (reference sequence). The CDR3 runs to 13 residues. The CDR3 DNA sequence: TGTGCCACCAGCAGAGCCAGGGAACAGCCCCAGCATTTT. It is translated as CATSRAREQPQHF.

This clonotype was seen at least ten times. V and J are TRBV20-1 and TRBJ1-2; TRBD1 aligns across 7 bases. V lost 5 bases, J lost 6 bases, and 3 bases stayed unmatched. The CDR3 is 11 residues long. Germline-derived CDR1 and CDR2 are DFQATT and SNEGSKA (reference sequence). DNA of the CDR3: TGCAGTGCTTCTACAGGGGATGGCTACACCTTC. This encodes CSASTGDGYTF.

This clonotype was seen ten or more times. The chain is built from TRBV20-1 and TRBJ1-6; D gene unclear. The CDR3 has 15 residues. In germline, CDR1 is DFQATT, CDR2 SNEGSKA (reference sequence). V was cut by 3 bases and J by 6 bases, with 15 bases left in between. CDR3 sequence (DNA): TGCAGTGCTAGCGACCCGGCACATCGTAATTCACCCCTCCACTTT. It encodes CSASDPAHRNSPLHF.

The genes are TRBV5-1 and TRBJ2-5, with D possibly being TRBD2 (6 bases). CDR3 length: 11 residues. The V end was cut by 5 bases, the J end by 4 bases, with 6 bases between. Germline values: CDR1 SGHRS, CDR2 YFSETQ. The CDR3 nucleotides read TGCGCCAGCAGGGAGGGAGAGACCCAGTACTTC. Translation: CASREGETQYF.

Relative to its sample, this clonotype is medium-sized. The chain combines TRBV20-1 with TRBJ1-5, with a tentative D call TRBD1 (6 bases). Trimming took 6 bases from V and 5 from J, leaving 14 bases between them. CDR3 length equals 13 residues. Germline lookup yields CDR1 DFQATT and CDR2 SNEGSKA (reference sequence). The CDR3 nucleotides are TGCAGTGCGATAACAGGGAATGATCAGCCCCAGCATTTT. This codes for CSAITGNDQPQHF.